The TCR beta chain under discussion was sequenced for a study of CD8 T cells in Susac syndrome. Sequencing of TCR beta drew on CD8+ and CD4+ T cells from blood. Fulfillment of recently defined diagnostic criteria for definite or probable disease was shown by the patients with Susac syndrome. Reverse transcription of roughly 0.5 to 1 ug RNA used random hexamers. TCRdb passed the immunoSEQ multiplex PCR reads through MiXCR, listing each CDR3 protein once. The sample lists under 200,000 distinct CDR3 sequences; roughly 91% were seen once. The CDR3 consists of 11 residues. V shed 5 bases, J shed 9 bases, and the junction held 3 bases outside the gene matches.

This chain connects TRBV12-3 or TRBV12-4 to TRBJ1-1, with 7 positions matching TRBD1. The clonotype comes from a human donor with Susac syndrome. Input material: CD4+ T cells from PBMCs. The CDR3 bases are TGTGCCAGCAGTGACAGGGCAAAAGCTTTCTTT. This sequence encodes CASSDRAKAFF.